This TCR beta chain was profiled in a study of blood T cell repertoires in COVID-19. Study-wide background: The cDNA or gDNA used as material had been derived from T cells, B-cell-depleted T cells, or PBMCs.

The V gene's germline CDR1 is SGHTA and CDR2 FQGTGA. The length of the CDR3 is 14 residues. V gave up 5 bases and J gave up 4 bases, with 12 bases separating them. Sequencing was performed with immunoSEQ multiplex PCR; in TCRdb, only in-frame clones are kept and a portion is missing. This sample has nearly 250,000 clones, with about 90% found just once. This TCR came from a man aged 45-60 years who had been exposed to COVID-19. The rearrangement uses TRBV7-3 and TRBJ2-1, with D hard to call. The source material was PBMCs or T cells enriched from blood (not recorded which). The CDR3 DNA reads TGTGCCAGCAGCCCAAGCTCTATATACAATGAGCAGTTCTTC. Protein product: CASSPSSIYNEQFF.